This entry concerns a single T cell receptor beta chain. This clonotype was seen a handful of times. No cognate antigen has been identified for it. Base qualities are not at hand, and no much larger clone is one base apart. This specimen's time point label, interpreted: patch test 2, 6 weeks after DPC sensitization. In light of the paper, this sample's treatment or condition label describes: therapeutic diphenylcyclopropenone sensitization with weekly scalp DPC. At every patch-test visit, the blood draw took place before the patch test was put on. To be eligible, patients had to be aged 18 to 70, diagnosed with alopecia and judged suitable for DPC therapy, while pregnant patients were excluded. Total RNA was extracted from unfractionated whole blood collected in Tempus Blood RNA tubes. This specimen comes from a study of human T cells and chemical hapten exposure (dated by TCRdb to the early 2020s). Looking at the study overall: For sensitization, 2% DPC in acetone was applied to a 2 cm by 2 cm area of upper inner arm skin. For TCR sequencing, blood came from 25 to 35 alopecia patients at anywhere from one to four time points (pre-sensitization, 2, 6 and 24 weeks). This study followed changes in the peripheral blood TCR repertoire in vivo during primary and secondary sensitization of alopecia patients to the hapten diphenylcyclopropenone (DPC). Weekly therapeutic DPC doses were additionally applied to the scalp of patients throughout the roughly 25-week study period. Blood samples were taken from patients before sensitization (week 0) and then at 2, 6 and about 24 weeks after DPC sensitization. The mostly female patient cohort included alopecia areata with under or over 50% scalp involvement, alopecia totalis and alopecia universalis. Libraries were pooled for sequencing, and per-sample TCR yields varied mainly because of small differences in library volumes within the pool. Patch testing was performed on the upper back with Finn chambers containing 0.01% DPC, and the patch tests were scored after 6 days according to International Contact Dermatitis Research Group standards. Summary of the overall study and its limitations: Patch test score correlated positively with the number of PT1 expanded TCRs, reaching significance at thresholds 8, 16 and 32 but not at 4. The number of TCRs above 1 in 1000 frequency did not change with DPC sensitization; there was no evidence of global repertoire structure alterations. Expanded TCRs formed significantly more large CDR3 similarity clusters than pre-sensitization or healthy control sets, consistent with antigen-driven responses. Repeated subsampling changed both the strength of the expansion versus patch-test correlation and the threshold at which the correlation became significant. Because every patient had alopecia, a presumed autoimmune disease, the patients' immune response might differ from that of healthy individuals.

The CDR3 goes from the cysteine to the phenylalanine over 16 residues. Only the CDR3 DNA stays, 48 bases, in frame from base 1. V and J are truncated by 0 bases and 4 bases respectively, leaving an intervening sequence of 16 bases. The germline V gene gives CDR1 as ENHRY and CDR2 as SYGVKD. The library was prepared using RACE. The listed sequencing device is NextSeq 500. During library preparation, unique molecular identifiers were attached to individual cDNA molecules so that TCRs could be counted in a quantitative, reproducible way. Each blood RNA sample was used to sequence both TCR alpha and TCR beta chains. The paper's processing steps were these. Samples had a median of roughly 100,000 TCRs, with a range from roughly 20,000 to 690,600. V, J and CDR3 annotation of the TCR reads was carried out using the Decombinator software suite. For the PS versus PT1 abundance plots, all samples were subsampled to the same number of TCRs (28,000). TCRs were defined as expanded if absent before sensitization and observed at least eight times at the 2-week time point. In TCRdb, the public reads were trimmed at Q25 with fastp and aligned with MiXCR, with productive beta chains retained. Rows with a matching CDR3 protein are joined into one entry that keeps the most common DNA and genes. The V and J calls come from TCRdb's annotation, not from the publication. This sample gives some 82,000 distinct CDR3 sequences in total; more than 6.5% of them show up just once. In total, the top ten clones hold 1% to 1.5% of the sample.

The material was whole blood, obtained in connection with sensitization to the hapten diphenylcyclopropenone (DPC). Recombination linked TRBV10-3 to TRBJ2-7, with the D gene too uncertain to name. The source of this sequence is a woman younger than 45 with alopecia areata. Some clones in this sample may be carry-over from other donors' samples. The DNA is as follows: TGTGCCATCAGTGAGTCGAATCATGTGGGTTCGTACGAGCAGTACTTC. It specifies CAISESNHVGSYEQYF.